This T cell receptor (beta chain) is from a study of identical twins. V shed 0 bases and J shed 4 bases, with 10 bases lying between them. This CDR3 contains 13 residues. Germline CDR1 SQVTM, CDR2 ANQGSEA. Template switching added a universal primer site, and cDNA bore unique molecular identifiers. One entry per CDR3 protein, called by TCRdb with MiXCR from the 5' RACE reads. This table holds a few hundred thousand distinct CDR3 sequences, about 8.9% found once. Each donor was a healthy Caucasian. To note about this clonotype: What it binds is unknown.

Broader study findings: Beta out-of-frame twin sharing showed a weaker excess. Invariant MAIT and iNKT cells may have partly biased zero-insertion analyses.

The same sample was also used in a study of yellow fever vaccine responses in identical twins.

The source of this sequence is a young woman in good health. This chain joins TRBV29-1 and TRBJ2-7; D gene unclear. The sequenced material came from CD8+ T cells sorted from blood. This chain's CDR3 is CSVEDATAYEQYF. CDR3 coding DNA: TGCAGCGTTGAAGATGCTACAGCTTACGAGCAGTACTTC.